A single sample gave rise to the 17 T cell receptor beta chains below, sequenced in a study of sequential checkpoint blockade in melanoma. The treatment was: randomized to nivolumab then ipilimumab (arm A) or the reverse (arm B). Sequencing used immunoSEQ multiplex PCR; TCRdb keeps in-frame clones, though not all of them. The sample shows over 2,000 clones, 26% of them seen only once. The starting material was tumor tissue (inferred from file names), obtained from a patient given nivolumab and ipilimumab in sequence. Every receptor here comes from a human donor with melanoma.

This clone was detected only a few times. The rearrangement links TRBV11-3 to TRBJ1-1; no clear D. This CDR3 spans 15 amino acids. CDR1 is SGHNT, CDR2 YENEEA, per germline. V dropped 1 base and J dropped 4 bases, with 13 bases sitting between them. CDR3 loop: CASSLVSGVGTEAFF. CDR3 DNA sequence: TGTGCCAGCAGCTTAGTAAGCGGGGTCGGCACTGAAGCTTTCTTT.

This clone has just a few counts. The chain's CDR3 is CASAGGSGGLNTGELFF. In nucleotides, the CDR3 is TGTGCCAGCGCCGGGGGTAGCGGGGGCCTAAACACCGGGGAGCTGTTTTTT. The chain uses TRBV12-5 and TRBJ2-2, with 9 bases that match TRBD2. CDR3 length: 17 amino acids. The germline CDR1 and CDR2 sequences are LGHNT and FRNRAP.

DNA of the CDR3: TGTGCCAGCAGCCCCAGGCACAATCAGCCCCAGCATTTT. As protein: CASSPRHNQPQHF. This chain connects TRBV6-8 to TRBJ1-5, with D hard to call. The germline gives CDR1 MNHGY, CDR2 SAAAGT. The V and J ends lost 6 bases and 3 bases respectively, with 9 bases between them. This CDR3 contains 13 residues.

Relative to its sample, this clone is medium-sized. This chain uses TRBV23-1 with TRBJ2-7, with 9 bases that match TRBD1. TRBV23-1 has ORF status, its function being uncertain. The junction had 8 bases not matched to a gene; V was cut back by 6 bases and J by 5 bases. The CDR3 runs to 14 residues. The CDR3 region is CASSWSTGGDEQYF. In DNA form, the CDR3 reads TGCGCCAGCAGCTGGTCCACAGGGGGCGACGAGCAGTACTTC.

This clone was found a few times. The chain couples TRBV6-1 to TRBJ2-3; 10 bases line up with TRBD2. The CDR3 is 15 amino acids. J lost 6 bases, V lost 1 base, and 4 bases had no gene match. Germline CDR1 reads MNHNS; CDR2 reads SASEGT. This CDR3 reads CASSEGTSGADTQYF. The DNA of the CDR3 is TGTGCCAGCAGTGAAGGGACTAGCGGAGCGGATACGCAGTATTTT.

This clone was counted between two and nine times. The rearrangement joins TRBV11-3 to TRBJ2-6; D uncertain. Germline-derived CDR1 and CDR2 are SGHNT and YENEEA. Between the trimmed V and J ends, which lost 3 bases and 4 bases, there was a span of 7 bases. The CDR3 loop spans 14 amino acids. Here the CDR3 DNA reads TGTGCCAGCAGCTTGCGGCCCGGGGCCAACGTCCTGACTTTC. It codes for CASSLRPGANVLTF.

The V call is TRBV19, the J call TRBJ1-5; no definite D call. The V and J ends lost 2 bases and 5 bases respectively, with 13 bases between them. The CDR3 is made up of 15 amino acids. The germline V gene has CDR1 LNHDA and CDR2 SQIVND (reference sequence). Here the CDR3 reads CASSIFWRQDQPQHF. The CDR3 coding sequence is TGTGCCAGTAGTATATTCTGGAGGCAAGATCAGCCCCAGCATTTT.

This clone has only a few counts. This chain joins TRBV2 and TRBJ1-2, with D hard to call. V was trimmed by 2 bases and J by 5 bases, leaving 12 bases between them. Germline assignment: CDR1 SNHLY and CDR2 FYNNEI. This CDR3 spans 14 amino acids. CDR3 nucleotides: TGTGCCAGCAGTGAAACAACGGCTGCTTATGGCTACACCTTC. This encodes CASSETTAAYGYTF.

The rearrangement joins TRBV9 to TRBJ2-3, with TRBD2 identical over 12 bases. Losses at the gene ends were 5 bases for V and 4 bases for J; bases not matched to a gene: 5. Germline CDR1 reads SGDLS; CDR2 reads YYNGEE. The CDR3 totals 15 residues. The CDR3 coding sequence is TGTGCCAGCAGTGGACTAGCGGGGACCGCAGATACGCAGTATTTT. It codes for CASSGLAGTADTQYF.

The chain couples TRBV1 to TRBJ1-1. TRBV1 represents a pseudogene. The length of the CDR3 is 14 residues. The CDR3 coding sequence is TGCGCCAGCGCGGGGGTCCAGACCCCCCCAGGAGCTTTCTTT. Translation gives CASAGVQTPPGAFF.

The V gene is TRBV11-3, the J gene TRBJ1-2; 7 bases map to TRBD1. The germline CDR1 and CDR2 sequences are SGHNT and YENEEA. Trimming removed 3 bases from V and 4 bases from J; junction bases left unmatched: 5. The CDR3 totals 14 residues. CDR3 loop: CASSLDWDSYGYTF. The CDR3 coding sequence is TGTGCCAGCAGCTTGGATTGGGACAGCTATGGCTACACCTTC.

The rearrangement uses TRBV5-1 and TRBJ2-7, with 8 nucleotides matching TRBD1. The germline V gene encodes CDR1 SGHRS and CDR2 YFSETQ. The CDR3 has 15 residues. Trimming removed 0 bases from V and 4 bases from J; junction bases left unmatched: 6. CDR3 sequence: CASSLEGRGPYEQYF. DNA of the CDR3: TGCGCCAGCAGCTTGGAGGGCAGGGGGCCATACGAGCAGTACTTC.

V and J are TRBV9 and TRBJ1-5; D unclear. V shed 2 bases and J shed 4 bases, with 7 bases lying between them. This CDR3 has 13 amino acids. Germline lookup yields CDR1 SGDLS and CDR2 YYNGEE. CDR3 DNA: TGTGCCAGCAGCGTGGGGTTGAATCAGCCCCAGCATTTT. It encodes CASSVGLNQPQHF. Full variable domain (missing parts from reference TRBV9 and TRBJ1-5): DSGVTQTPKHLITATGQRVTLRCSPRSGDLSVYWYQQSLDQGLQFLIQYYNGEERAKGNILERFSAQQFPDLHSELNLSSLELGDSALYFCASSVGLNQPQHFGDGTRLSIL.

This clone showed up just a few times. CDR3 coding DNA: TGTGCCAGCATCGAGTTTCGTGAAGCTTTCTTT. Its translation: CASIEFREAFF. The gene calls are TRBV6-7 and TRBJ1-1; D not resolved. TRBV6-7 is identified as an open reading frame with a role that is uncertain. The CDR3 has 11 residues. With 7 bases removed from V and 7 bases from J, the gap between germline ends came to 10 bases.

V gene TRBV5-1 combines with J gene TRBJ2-5, with 7 bases matching TRBD1. The CDR3 sequence is 18 residues long. V lost 2 bases and J lost 2; bases outside the gene matches: 15. Germline V gene lookup returns CDR1 SGHRS and CDR2 YFSETQ. CDR3 region: CASSLSPSTGLRQETQYF. The CDR3 DNA reads TGCGCCAGCAGCTTATCCCCATCGACAGGGTTAAGACAAGAGACCCAGTACTTC.

By frequency in the sample, this clone is medium-sized. CDR3 sequence (DNA): TGTGCCAGCAGCTACAGGAGCTCGGATGGCTACACCTTC. It specifies CASSYRSSDGYTF. The rearrangement uses TRBV6-8 and TRBJ1-2, with D possibly being TRBD1 (5 bases). Germline V gene data show CDR1 as MNHGY and CDR2 as SAAAGT. V was trimmed by 6 bases and J by 6 bases, leaving 14 bases between them. The CDR3 runs to 13 residues.

The chain uses TRBV29-1 and TRBJ2-3; possibly TRBD2 for D (5 bases). Looked up from germline, CDR1 is SQVTM and CDR2 is ANQGSEA. The V end lost 8 bases, the J end lost 3 bases, and 12 bases lay between the germline ends. The CDR3 sequence is 12 residues long. CDR3 sequence: CSLARGTDTQYF. CDR3 DNA: TGCAGCCTTGCTCGAGGGACAGATACGCAGTATTTT.